What follows are 22 T cell receptor beta chains derived from one specimen sequenced in a study of blood T cell repertoires in COVID-19. Produced via immunoSEQ multiplex PCR; TCRdb's table is partial and in-frame only. Of 74,000 or so clones listed, 85% to 90% are singletons. The material sequenced was peripheral blood. The receptors originated from a man aged 50-59 years with acute or convalescent COVID-19.

The genes are TRBV2 and TRBJ1-5; 9 positions agree with TRBD1. Germline trimming cut 5 bases from V and 6 bases from J; bases unmatched to any gene: 8. CDR1 is SNHLY and CDR2 is FYNNEI in the germline V gene. The CDR3 has 15 amino acids. CDR3 in amino acids: CASSQGQGPLQPQHF. The CDR3 bases are TGTGCCAGCAGTCAGGGACAGGGACCTCTTCAGCCCCAGCATTTT. Drawing the rest from reference TRBV2 and TRBJ1-5, the complete variable domain is EPEVTQTPSHQVTQMGQEVILRCVPISNHLYFYWYRQILGQKVEFLVSFYNNEISEKSEIFDDQFSVERPDGSNFTLKIRSTKLEDSAMYFCASSQGQGPLQPQHFGDGTRLSIL.

This chain uses TRBV5-1 with TRBJ1-6; TRBD1 might be the D (6 bases). The CDR3 totals 15 residues. Germline V gives CDR1 SGHRS, CDR2 YFSETQ. V dropped 2 bases and J dropped 5 bases, with 11 bases sitting between them. The CDR3 DNA reads TGCGCCAGCAGCTTCATGGCAGGGGATAATTCACCCCTCCACTTT. It encodes CASSFMAGDNSPLHF.

The chain recombines TRBV7-2 with TRBJ2-5; 7 bases fit TRBD2. CDR1 is SGHTA, CDR2 FQGNSA, per germline. The V segment lost 3 bases and the J segment 4 bases; nucleotides outside the gene matches: 5. The CDR3 has 14 residues. CDR3 nucleotides: TGTGCCAGCAGCTTTAACGGGGGGAGAGAGACCCAGTACTTC. Translated, it gives CASSFNGGRETQYF.

This rearrangement joins TRBV4-3 to TRBJ2-1; D is undetermined. CDR3 length: 13 residues. Trimming pared 0 bases from V and 2 bases from J, leaving 2 bases between. CDR1 is LGHNA, CDR2 YSLEER, per germline. The CDR3 loop is CASSQDTYNEQFF. The CDR3 DNA reads TGCGCCAGCAGCCAAGACACCTACAATGAGCAGTTCTTC.

V gene TRBV14 combines with J gene TRBJ1-3; D is undetermined. V dropped 0 bases and J dropped 3 bases, with 18 bases sitting between them. In germline, CDR1 is SGHDN, CDR2 FVKESK. The CDR3 is 18 residues long. DNA of the CDR3: TGTGCCAGCAGCCAAGACTCTATGTGGAGATCAAGTGGAAACACCATATATTTT. Its translation: CASSQDSMWRSSGNTIYF.

The gene calls are TRBV6-5 and TRBJ1-2, with D possibly matching TRBD1 (5 bases). The CDR3 spans 15 residues. Germline-derived CDR1 and CDR2 are MNHEY and SVGAGI. V was cut by 1 base and J by 8 bases, with 17 bases left in between. The CDR3 spells CASSYYRRAQGGYTF. Written as DNA, the CDR3 is TGTGCCAGCAGTTACTACAGGAGGGCTCAGGGAGGCTACACCTTC.

This chain joins TRBV5-5 and TRBJ1-1, with TRBD1 identical over 10 bases. Germline CDR1 SGHKS, CDR2 YYEKEE (reference sequence). V gave up 2 bases and J gave up 4 bases; unmatched junction bases: 11. This CDR3 comprises 17 residues. DNA for the CDR3: TGTGCCAGCAGCTTTAGGTGGACAGGGGGGACGGCCACTGAAGCTTTCTTT. Translation gives CASSFRWTGGTATEAFF.

V is TRBV4-2 and J is TRBJ1-5; 7 positions match TRBD1. CDR1 is LGHNA and CDR2 is YNFKEQ in the germline V gene. V lost 4 bases to trimming and J lost 2 bases; unmatched junction nucleotides: 11. The CDR3 is 17 amino acids. CDR3 sequence reads: CASSPYYSTGGNQPQHF. CDR3 nucleotides: TGTGCCAGCAGCCCCTACTACTCAACAGGGGGCAATCAGCCCCAGCATTTT.

The V call is TRBV27, the J call TRBJ2-7; TRBD1 aligns across 7 bases. Germline CDR1 reads MNHEY; CDR2 reads SMNVEV (reference sequence). The CDR3 extends over 15 amino acids. Losses at the gene ends were 5 bases for V and 2 bases for J; bases not matched to a gene: 9. The CDR3 DNA follows: TGTGCCAGCAGTCCATACCGGGACAGAGCCTACGAGCAGTACTTC. Encoded protein: CASSPYRDRAYEQYF.

This sequence joins TRBV7-9 and TRBJ1-1; D unresolved. Looked up from germline, CDR1 is SEHNR and CDR2 is FQNEAQ (reference sequence). The V end lost 7 bases, the J end lost 2 bases, and 14 bases lay between the germline ends. The CDR3 sequence is 14 residues long. DNA for the CDR3: TGTGCCAGCATCAACTCGGCAGGAAACACTGAAGCTTTCTTT. This translates into CASINSAGNTEAFF.

The chain couples TRBV27 to TRBJ2-3; 14 nucleotides match TRBD2. The CDR3 is made up of 19 amino acids. Trimming took 6 bases from V and 3 from J; bases not matched to a gene: 14. From germline, CDR1 is MNHEY and CDR2 SMNVEV (reference sequence). The CDR3 DNA sequence: TGTGCCAGCAGCCGCCCGGGACTAGCGGGAGTAGTCGGAACAGATACGCAGTATTTT. Translated, it gives CASSRPGLAGVVGTDTQYF.

The chain carries TRBV6-5 and TRBJ1-1, with TRBD1 matching over 7 bases. Germline values: CDR1 MNHEY, CDR2 SVGAGI. The ends lost 6 bases at V and 2 bases at J; junction bases unmatched: 6. The CDR3 loop spans 14 amino acids. CDR3 sequence: CASRGDSLNTEAFF. Here the CDR3 DNA reads TGTGCCAGCAGAGGGGACAGCTTAAACACTGAAGCTTTCTTT.

The V and J genes are TRBV3-1 (or the pseudogene TRBV3-2) and TRBJ2-7; D may be TRBD2 (6 bases). Looked up from germline, CDR1 is LGHDT and CDR2 is YNNKEL (reference sequence). V shed 1 base and J shed 4 bases, with 17 bases lying between them. CDR3 size: 16 residues. In nucleotides, the CDR3 is TGTGCCAGCAGCCAAGGACCCCTACCGGGAGTTTACGAGCAGTACTTC. Residues: CASSQGPLPGVYEQYF.

V is TRBV7-9 and J is TRBJ1-6; TRBD1 matches 10 bases. Germline CDR1 SEHNR, CDR2 FQNEAQ (reference sequence). The V segment lost 4 bases and the J segment 10 bases; nucleotides outside the gene matches: 7. The CDR3 is 15 amino acids. The CDR3 nucleotides read TGTGCCAGCAGCTGGGGACAGGGGAAAGGGTCACCCCTCCACTTT. Protein sequence: CASSWGQGKGSPLHF. Complete variable domain (other parts from reference TRBV7-9 and TRBJ1-6): DTGVSQNPRHKITKRGQNVTFRCDPISEHNRLYWYRQTLGQGPEFLTYFQNEAQLEKSRLLSDRFSAERPKGSFSTLEIQRTEQGDSAMYLCASSWGQGKGSPLHFGNGTRLTVT.

The CDR3: CASSEMSGSYNEQFF. The CDR3 region has the DNA TGTGCCAGCAGTGAAATGAGCGGCTCCTACAATGAGCAGTTCTTC. The chain uses TRBV6-1 and TRBJ2-1; the D gene is possibly TRBD2 (5 bases). The CDR3 has 15 amino acids. Trimming took off 2 bases at V and 0 bases at J, with 8 bases between the two ends. CDR1 MNHNS and CDR2 SASEGT come from the germline V gene.

CDR3 loop: CASSSSGLASHEQYF. The CDR3 coding sequence is TGTGCCAGCAGCTCCTCCGGACTAGCGTCCCACGAGCAGTACTTC. This chain connects TRBV7-3 to TRBJ2-7; TRBD2 matches at 9 bases. The V gene end was trimmed by 4 bases and the J gene end by 5 bases; junction bases not matched to a gene: 9. Germline V gives CDR1 SGHTA, CDR2 FQGTGA. The CDR3 runs to 15 residues.

Comment on this clone: Sequence at one end of the junction differs from germline and may be a read error. The chain uses TRBV7-7 and TRBJ2-7, with 14 bases matching TRBD2. In germline, CDR1 is SSHAT, CDR2 FNYEAQ (reference sequence). The CDR3 is 14 residues long. The chain's CDR3 is CASSSGLAGAEQYF. Written as DNA, the CDR3 is TGTGCTAGCAGCTCGGGACTAGCGGGAGCCGAGCAGTACTTC. The entire variable domain, with the rest obtained from reference TRBV7-7 and TRBJ2-7, is as follows: GAGVSQSPRYKVTKRGQDVTLRCDPISSHATLYWYQQALGQGPEFLTYFNYEAQPDKSGLPSDRFSAERPEGSISTLTIQRTEQRDSAMYRCASSSGLAGAEQYFGPGTRLTVT.

The V gene is TRBV2, the J gene TRBJ2-3, with 11 bases identical to TRBD2. The CDR3 extends over 17 amino acids. V gave up 6 bases and J gave up 6 bases; unmatched junction bases: 14. The germline V gene encodes CDR1 SNHLY and CDR2 FYNNEI. The CDR3 DNA reads as TGTGCCAGCAGCTATCTAATGGGACTAGCGGCCCCTGATACGCAGTATTTT. Translation: CASSYLMGLAAPDTQYF.

This chain joins TRBV11-2 and TRBJ2-1; 9 positions match TRBD1. The CDR3 consists of 14 residues. Germline V gene sequence: CDR1 SGHAT, CDR2 FQNNGV. Trimming cost V 4 bases and J 9 bases; bases outside gene matches: 7. The CDR3 DNA reads as TGTGCCAGCAGCTCGAACAGGGGGCGGGTTGAGCAGTTCTTC. Translation: CASSSNRGRVEQFF.

The chain employs TRBV24-1 and TRBJ2-1; D call uncertain. V was pared by 3 bases and J by 3 bases, with 11 bases between. Per the germline V gene, CDR1 is KGHDR and CDR2 is SFDVKD. The CDR3 spans 15 residues. CDR3 in DNA: TGTGCCACCAGTGATCCCGGTCTTCACTACAATGAGCAGTTCTTC. Protein: CATSDPGLHYNEQFF.

This clone occurred a few times. V and J are TRBV2 and TRBJ1-5, with a tentative D call TRBD1 (5 bases). From germline, CDR1 is SNHLY and CDR2 FYNNEI. This CDR3 region has 15 residues. Trimming cost V 4 bases and J 0 bases, with 10 bases left between them. The CDR3: CASSVTAYSNQPQHF. The CDR3 DNA follows: TGTGCCAGCAGTGTGACAGCGTATAGCAATCAGCCCCAGCATTTT.

V is TRBV27 and J is TRBJ1-3; 7 bases align to TRBD1. The CDR3 sequence is 17 residues long. J was trimmed by 0 bases and V by 5 bases; bases with no gene match: 10. CDR1 and CDR2 from the germline V gene are MNHEY and SMNVEV (reference sequence). The CDR3 is CASSTTGVHHSGNTIYF. The CDR3, as DNA: TGTGCCAGCAGTACTACAGGGGTACATCACTCTGGAAACACCATATATTTT.